The 30 T cell receptor beta chains below come from one sample, sequenced in a study of cytomegalovirus exposure and HLA in healthy donors. Amplification used 60 Vbeta primers and 13 Jbeta primers. Assay: immunoSEQ multiplex PCR; the TCRdb copy retains only in-frame clones and omits some. The sample has about 130,000 clones; around 85% are singletons. Sequencing input: PBMCs. Receptors were obtained from a woman aged 25 to 39 in good health and CMV-seropositive.

This clone was counted between two and nine times. The chain uses TRBV7-6 and TRBJ1-5; 8 nucleotides match TRBD1. This CDR3 has 14 residues. Germline CDR1 is SGHVS and CDR2 is FNYEAQ. After removal of 3 bases from V and 2 bases from J, the junction contained 0 bases not matched to a gene. CDR3 loop: CASSLTGGNQPQHF. The CDR3 nucleotides read TGTGCCAGCAGCTTGACAGGGGGCAATCAGCCCCAGCATTTT.

The rearrangement links TRBV5-4 to TRBJ2-1; D gene uncertain. The CDR3 has 13 residues. V was trimmed by 2 bases and J by 8 bases, leaving 11 bases between them. The V gene's germline CDR1 is SGHNT and CDR2 YYREEE (reference sequence). The CDR3: CASSFVGSYEQFF. The CDR3, as DNA: TGTGCCAGCAGCTTTGTGGGCAGTTATGAGCAGTTCTTC.

This chain joins TRBV5-1 and TRBJ1-1; D is unresolved. V lost 0 bases to trimming and J lost 2 bases, with 8 bases between them. CDR3 length equals 14 residues. Germline V CDR1 and CDR2: SGHRS, YFSETQ. The CDR3 nucleotides are TGCGCCAGCAGCTTGGAAGGGAGTAACACTGAAGCTTTCTTT. It codes for CASSLEGSNTEAFF. Supplemented by reference TRBV5-1 and TRBJ1-1, the full variable domain reads KAGVTQTPRYLIKTRGQQVTLSCSPISGHRSVSWYQQTPGQGLQFLFEYFSETQRNKGNFPGRFSGRQFSNSRSEMNVSTLELGDSALYLCASSLEGSNTEAFFGQGTRLTVV.

The CDR3 reads CASRLGQYNEQFF. In nucleotides, the CDR3 is TGTGCCAGCAGGTTAGGACAGTACAATGAGCAGTTCTTC. The chain employs TRBV6-5 and TRBJ2-1, with D possibly TRBD1 on 6 matching bases. This CDR3 comprises 13 residues. Trimming took 6 bases from V and 4 from J, leaving 10 bases between them. In germline, CDR1 is MNHEY, CDR2 SVGAGI.

Turning to this clone: Additional DNA sequences in this sample encode the identical CDR3. V gene TRBV7-9 combines with J gene TRBJ1-2, with 7 bases identical to TRBD1. Germline V lookup: CDR1 SEHNR, CDR2 FQNEAQ (reference sequence). The trim removed 5 bases at V and 4 bases at J, leaving 4 bases unmatched. The CDR3 runs 13 residues. The CDR3 nucleotides are TGTGCCAGCAGCCTAGGACAGGTCTATGGCTACACCTTC. Protein product: CASSLGQVYGYTF.

The V call is TRBV28, the J call TRBJ2-7; D remains unclear. Germline CDR1 reads MDHEN; CDR2 reads SYDVKM. There are 13 residues in the CDR3. Trimming stripped 7 bases from V and 6 bases from J, with 16 bases between. Written as DNA, the CDR3 is TGTGCCAGCAAACCCCCTGGAGACGCCGAGCAGTACTTC. Translation gives CASKPPGDAEQYF.

Worth noting for this clone: This sample also contains other DNA sequences that code for the same CDR3. The chain couples TRBV5-4 to TRBJ2-5, with D possibly TRBD2 on 6 matching bases. Germline CDR1 is SGHNT and CDR2 is YYREEE (reference sequence). The V and J ends lost 3 bases and 5 bases respectively, with 8 bases between them. The CDR3 sequence is 12 residues long. In DNA, the CDR3 is TGTGCCAGCAGCTGGGGGGAGGAGACCCAGTACTTC. It translates to CASSWGEETQYF.

This chain connects TRBV5-1 to TRBJ2-2, with 12 nucleotides matching TRBD1. CDR1 and CDR2 from the germline V gene are SGHRS and YFSETQ. The CDR3 is made up of 20 amino acids. The V segment lost 5 bases and the J segment 5 bases; nucleotides outside the gene matches: 19. The DNA of the CDR3 is TGCGCCAGCAGTACACCTGACGGGGACAGGGGGCATTTGGGGACCGGGGAGCTGTTTTTT. Amino acid sequence: CASSTPDGDRGHLGTGELFF.

The chain carries TRBV5-1 and TRBJ2-6; D remains unclear. V lost 4 bases and J lost 4, with 18 bases in between. CDR1 and CDR2 from the germline V gene are SGHRS and YFSETQ. This CDR3 has 17 residues. The CDR3 sequence is CASSQTPTGTGANVLTF. For the CDR3, the DNA is TGCGCCAGCAGCCAGACTCCTACCGGAACCGGGGCCAACGTCCTGACTTTC.

The V gene is TRBV7-3, the J gene TRBJ1-1; D unclear. In germline, CDR1 is SGHTA, CDR2 FQGTGA. Trimming shortened V by 1 base and J by 1 base, and 4 bases separated the two germline ends. The CDR3 length is 13 residues. CDR3 sequence (DNA): TGTGCCAGCAGCTTAAGGCCGAACACTGAAGCTTTCTTT. It codes for CASSLRPNTEAFF. The full variable domain, completed using reference TRBV7-3 and TRBJ1-1, is GAGVSQTPSNKVTEKGKYVELRCDPISGHTALYWYRQSLGQGPEFLIYFQGTGAADDSGLPNDRFFAVRPEGSVSTLKIQRTERGDSAVYLCASSLRPNTEAFFGQGTRLTVV.

The rearrangement links TRBV5-8 to TRBJ1-4; a possible D gene is TRBD1 (5 bases). Trimming stripped 0 bases from V and 7 bases from J, with 10 bases between. Germline lookup yields CDR1 SGHTS and CDR2 YDEGEE. The CDR3 runs 14 residues. This CDR3 is CASSLEWGLEKLFF. CDR3 nucleotide sequence: TGTGCCAGCAGCTTGGAGTGGGGCCTTGAAAAACTGTTTTTT. Using reference TRBV5-8 and TRBJ1-4 for the parts outside the CDR3, the full variable domain is EAGVTQSPTHLIKTRGQQATLRCSPISGHTSVYWYQQALGLGLQFLLWYDEGEERNRGNFPPRFSGRQFPNYSSELNVNALELEDSALYLCASSLEWGLEKLFFGSGTQLSVL.

The chain combines TRBV9 with TRBJ1-1, with D possibly TRBD1 on 5 matching bases. Trimming took off 0 bases at V and 4 bases at J, with 13 bases between the two ends. The germline V gene encodes CDR1 SGDLS and CDR2 YYNGEE. This CDR3 has 15 amino acids. This CDR3 is CASSVVAGPSTEAFF. The CDR3 nucleotides are TGTGCCAGCAGCGTAGTCGCAGGGCCCAGCACTGAAGCTTTCTTT.

This chain connects TRBV6-5 to TRBJ2-7; 7 positions match TRBD1. Germline V gene data show CDR1 as MNHEY and CDR2 as SVGAGI. This CDR3 has 15 residues. V shed 4 bases, J shed 1 base, and the junction held 7 bases outside the gene matches. This chain's CDR3 is CASSWLTGASYEQYF. DNA of the CDR3: TGTGCCAGCAGTTGGCTAACAGGGGCTTCCTACGAGCAGTACTTC.

The CDR3 DNA is TGTGCCAGCAGCTTGCTTGTGCTAGCGGGAATCAATGAGCAGTTCTTC. Translated, it gives CASSLLVLAGINEQFF. The chain employs TRBV5-6 and TRBJ2-1; 9 bases are shared with TRBD2. This CDR3 comprises 16 residues. Germline V gene sequence: CDR1 SGHDT, CDR2 YYEEEE. V lost 1 base and J lost 6; bases outside the gene matches: 8.

In its sample, this clone was seen once. Here the CDR3 reads CATSREFREGYTF. The DNA for the CDR3 is TGTGCCACCAGCAGAGAATTTAGGGAGGGCTACACCTTC. The gene calls are TRBV15 and TRBJ1-2; D gene uncertain. Germline CDR1 reads LNHNV; CDR2 reads YYDKDF (reference sequence). Trimming cost V 0 bases and J 8 bases, with 10 bases left between them. The CDR3 loop spans 13 amino acids. Full variable domain (remainder filled in from reference TRBV15 and TRBJ1-2): DAMVIQNPRYQVTQFGKPVTLSCSQTLNHNVMYWYQQKSSQAPKLLFHYYDKDFNNEADTPDNFQSRRPNTSFCFLDIRSPGLGDTAMYLCATSREFREGYTFGSGTRLTVV.

This chain uses TRBV5-1 with TRBJ2-3; D may be TRBD2 (5 bases). CDR3 length equals 16 residues. The germline V gene has CDR1 SGHRS and CDR2 YFSETQ. The V end was cut by 0 bases, the J end by 1 base, with 12 bases between. DNA of the CDR3: TGCGCCAGCAGCTTGGCCGGCCTAGCTGGCACAGATACGCAGTATTTT. This gives the protein CASSLAGLAGTDTQYF.

The V gene is TRBV27, the J gene TRBJ2-7; D possibly corresponds to TRBD1 (6 bases). The CDR3 has 15 residues. Trimming cost V 7 bases and J 3 bases, with 19 bases left between them. Germline values: CDR1 MNHEY, CDR2 SMNVEV (reference sequence). The CDR3 here is CASTLPRGLSYEQYF. The CDR3, as DNA: TGTGCCAGCACTCTCCCCAGGGGTTTAAGCTACGAGCAGTACTTC.

CDR3 region: CAWIDRYSTDTQYF. The DNA for the CDR3 is TGTGCCTGGATAGACAGGTATAGCACAGATACGCAGTATTTT. The chain employs TRBV30 and TRBJ2-3; D is perhaps TRBD1 (6 bases). Germline assignment: CDR1 GTSNPN and CDR2 SVGIG (reference sequence). This CDR3 spans 14 amino acids. Trimming left V 4 bases short and J 0 bases short, with 11 bases between.

This clone has just one count. The CDR3 ends on some other residue instead of the conserved phenylalanine or tryptophan, so this is likely a read error. The V and J genes are TRBV6-1 and TRBJ1-1; D might be TRBD1 (6 bases). The CDR3 spans 14 residues. The germline CDR1 and CDR2 sequences are MNHNS and SASEGT. V gave up 4 bases and J gave up 5 bases, with 14 bases separating them. The chain's CDR3 is CASSATNRATEAFL. The CDR3 DNA reads TGTGCCAGCAGTGCAACTAACAGGGCAACTGAAGCTTTCCTT.

The chain combines TRBV30 with TRBJ1-4, with D unresolved. From germline, CDR1 is GTSNPN and CDR2 SVGIG (reference sequence). The CDR3 sequence is 14 residues long. Trimming shortened V by 3 bases and J by 5 bases, and 13 bases separated the two germline ends. CDR3 sequence reads: CAWSPGSGNEKLFF. CDR3 nucleotides: TGTGCCTGGAGCCCGGGGTCGGGAAATGAAAAACTGTTTTTT.

The CDR3 DNA follows: TGTGCCAGCAGCTTGGGTAGCGGTGGGGTTGAAAAACTGTTTTTT. It specifies CASSLGSGGVEKLFF. V and J are TRBV5-6 and TRBJ1-4, with D unclear. The CDR3 runs 15 residues. V was trimmed by 0 bases and J by 7 bases, leaving 13 bases between them. Germline-derived CDR1 and CDR2 are SGHDT and YYEEEE.

The rearrangement uses TRBV28 and TRBJ1-4; D perhaps matches TRBD1 (5 bases). With 3 bases removed from V and 0 bases from J, the gap between germline ends came to 8 bases. This CDR3 spans 15 amino acids. The germline CDR1 and CDR2 sequences are MDHEN and SYDVKM. CDR3 sequence reads: CASSLGQATNEKLFF. CDR3 DNA: TGTGCCAGCAGTTTGGGGCAGGCAACTAATGAAAAACTGTTTTTT. The variable domain in full, with the rest retrieved from reference TRBV28 and TRBJ1-4, is DVKVTQSSRYLVKRTGEKVFLECVQDMDHENMFWYRQDPGLGLRLIYFSYDVKMKEKGDIPEGYSVSREKKERFSLILESASTNQTSMYLCASSLGQATNEKLFFGSGTQLSVL.

CDR3 sequence (DNA): TGCGCCAGCAGCCACTTAGAGGGGGCGGGTGAGACCCAGTACTTC. Translation: CASSHLEGAGETQYF. This chain joins TRBV4-1 and TRBJ2-5; 7 bases are a match to TRBD1. V shed 3 bases, J shed 5 bases, and the junction held 9 bases outside the gene matches. The CDR3 has 15 amino acids. Germline lookup yields CDR1 MGHRA and CDR2 YSYEKL.

The genes are TRBV9 and TRBJ1-1; a weak D match, TRBD1 (6 bases). This CDR3 is built from 15 residues. V gave up 0 bases and J gave up 3 bases, with 12 bases separating them. Per the germline V gene, CDR1 is SGDLS and CDR2 is YYNGEE. For the CDR3, the DNA is TGTGCCAGCAGCGTAGCTTCGGGGGGGCACACTGAAGCTTTCTTT. Its translation: CASSVASGGHTEAFF.

DNA of the CDR3: TGTGCCAGCAGCACCCGGACTAGCACCGGGGAGCTGTTTTTT. It encodes CASSTRTSTGELFF. The rearrangement joins TRBV7-3 to TRBJ2-2, with 7 bases identical to TRBD2. In germline, CDR1 is SGHTA, CDR2 FQGTGA. The trim removed 5 bases at V and 4 bases at J, leaving 4 bases unmatched. The CDR3 contains 14 residues.

Details on this clone: The junction departs from the called germline gene at one end, perhaps through a read error. The chain employs TRBV2 and TRBJ2-4; 8 bases are a match to TRBD1. The length of the CDR3 is 11 residues. Germline lookup yields CDR1 SNHLY and CDR2 FYNNEI. As DNA, the CDR3 is TGTGCTAGCAGTGAAATGACAGGGGTGTACTTC. As protein: CASSEMTGVYF.

This chain links TRBV7-9 with TRBJ1-1; 11 bases are a match to TRBD1. The CDR3 covers 14 residues. After removal of 7 bases from V and 4 bases from J, the junction contained 5 bases not matched to a gene. Looked up from germline, CDR1 is SEHNR and CDR2 is FQNEAQ (reference sequence). The CDR3 DNA follows: TGTGCCAGCACCTGGGGGACAGGGGGCACTGAAGCTTTCTTT. This gives the protein CASTWGTGGTEAFF.

The chain couples TRBV4-1 to TRBJ2-2, with no clear D. Trimming left V 1 base short and J 6 bases short, with 12 bases between. This CDR3 has 15 residues. The germline CDR1 and CDR2 sequences are MGHRA and YSYEKL. DNA for the CDR3: TGCGCCAGCAGCCAAGGCCCCCAGTCTCCCGGGGAGCTGTTTTTT. Its protein is CASSQGPQSPGELFF.

This chain links TRBV6-1 with TRBJ1-5, with 9 bases that match TRBD1. Germline loops: CDR1 MNHNS, CDR2 SASEGT. The CDR3 covers 14 residues. V shed 6 bases and J 6 bases; nucleotides not matched to a gene: 6. CDR3 nucleotide sequence: TGTGCCAGCAGCCAAGGGGGACAGGGTCAGCCCCAGCATTTT. This translates into CASSQGGQGQPQHF.

The CDR3 DNA reads as TGTGCCAGCAGTGTCTCCCTTCCCGAGCAGTACTTC. Amino acid sequence: CASSVSLPEQYF. The gene calls are TRBV6-1 and TRBJ2-7; D remains ambiguous. Germline V gives CDR1 MNHNS, CDR2 SASEGT. This CDR3 region has 12 residues. The V gene lost 4 bases and the J gene lost 6 bases, with 10 bases spanning the gap.